This TCR beta chain was recovered during a study of blood T cell repertoires in COVID-19. At the level of the study: From the United States, Italy and Spain came samples of acute and convalescent COVID-19. T cells, B-cell-depleted T cells, or PBMCs supplied cDNA or gDNA.

Profiling relied on immunoSEQ multiplex PCR, and the TCRdb table lists in-frame clones only, not all of them. The table has 30,000 to 35,000 clones, roughly nine tenths seen once. CDR3 length equals 12 residues. Trimming removed 5 bases from V and 11 bases from J; junction bases left unmatched: 7. The germline V gene encodes CDR1 SGHAT and CDR2 FQNNGV. The chain uses TRBV11-2 and TRBJ1-1, with 8 bases identical to TRBD1. The specimen was peripheral blood. The TCR sequence derives from a human donor with active COVID-19. The donor label of this sample is uncertain. CDR3 in DNA: TGTGCCAGCAGCCCCCCAGGGGGCGGGGCTTTCTTT. Encoded protein: CASSPPGGGAFF.